The TCR beta chain described here comes from a study of shared clonotypes between healthy human individuals. As defined, naive CD8 cells were CD45RO-negative and positively selected for CCR7, with terminally differentiated effector memory CD45RA+ cells excluded. Germline V CDR1 and CDR2: MDHEN, SYDVKM. V was clipped by 3 bases and J by 6 bases; unmatched bases: 24. This CDR3 spans 20 amino acids. The authors' processing: Filtering was not the same, since immunoSEQ gave junction-only sequences without quality scores. The method was immunoSEQ multiplex PCR; TCRdb's version includes in-frame clones alone and lacks a portion of them. Clonal size and the V and J genes are those of that table, whereas D and trimming came from the DNA. The sample has approximately 1.9 million clones, around 95% seen once; the top ten hold more than 1.5%.

The V and J genes are TRBV28 and TRBJ2-7; 9 bases are a match to TRBD2. The specimen sequenced was naive CD8+ T cells from PBMCs. The receptor was isolated from a man between 18 and 35 years old in good health. Some clones in this sample may be carry-over from other donors' samples. CDR3 coding DNA: TGTGCCAGCAGTTTCCCCCTCTCGGGCGGGAGGGCGTGGGGGAAGGCCGAGCAGTACTTC. The encoded protein is CASSFPLSGGRAWGKAEQYF.